The T cell receptor (beta chain) described here comes from a study of blood T cell repertoires in COVID-19. Some clones are missing from TCRdb's copy, which holds only in-frame ones; the method was immunoSEQ multiplex PCR. The data contain roughly 330,000 clones, 70% to 90% of them singletons. The study recruited people aged about 18 to 90 years across about two dozen US areas. The CDR3 loop spans 15 amino acids. V was clipped by 7 bases and J by 1 base, with 16 bases between them. From germline, CDR1 is MDHEN and CDR2 SYDVKM. The sample taken for sequencing was PBMCs or T cells enriched from blood (not recorded which). The sequence was collected from a woman in her twenties or thirties who had recovered from COVID-19. The V and J genes are TRBV28 and TRBJ1-1, with D unclear. CDR3 sequence (DNA): TGTGCCAGCACGGGAGCCATAAACGGGAACACTGAAGCTTTCTTT. Protein product: CASTGAINGNTEAFF.